The 11 T cell receptor beta chains presented below share a single source sample, sequenced in a study of shared clonotypes between healthy human individuals. Sequenced by immunoSEQ multiplex PCR; TCRdb stores in-frame clones only, minus some. The sample has fewer than 1.6 million clones, approximately 98.5% seen once; the top ten hold over 0.3%. Sequenced input: naive CD4+ T cells sorted from blood. As to subset: CD45RA+ positively selected. The receptors stem from a young man in good health.

The chain has TRBV7-2 and TRBJ2-2, with TRBD2 identical over 8 bases. Looked up from germline, CDR1 is SGHTA and CDR2 is FQGNSA. The CDR3 is 18 amino acids. V was clipped by 0 bases and J by 1 base; unmatched bases: 7. CDR3 region: CASSLAPVAGLNTGELFF. DNA of the CDR3: TGTGCCAGCAGCTTAGCCCCCGTAGCGGGGCTGAACACCGGGGAGCTGTTTTTT.

The rearrangement joins TRBV25-1 to TRBJ1-2, with TRBD1 matching over 10 bases. The V gene end was trimmed by 2 bases and the J gene end by 4 bases; junction bases not matched to a gene: 4. The germline V gene encodes CDR1 MGHDK and CDR2 SYGVNS. The CDR3 extends over 15 amino acids. In DNA, the CDR3 is TGTGCCAGCAGTGAACTGGGACAGGGGTCCTATGGCTACACCTTC. This sequence encodes CASSELGQGSYGYTF.

About this clone itself: Other nucleotide sequences in the sample specify the same CDR3. V gene TRBV27 combines with J gene TRBJ2-5; TRBD1 might be the D (5 bases). From germline, CDR1 is MNHEY and CDR2 SMNVEV (reference sequence). The CDR3 is 14 amino acids. Trimming stripped 7 bases from V and 7 bases from J, with 19 bases between. The CDR3 is CASTNTWTSGTQYF. CDR3 DNA: TGTGCCAGCACCAACACGTGGACATCGGGGACCCAGTACTTC.

V usage is TRBV29-1 and J usage is TRBJ2-5, with D perhaps TRBD1 (6 bases). The CDR3 consists of 13 residues. The germline CDR1 and CDR2 sequences are SQVTM and ANQGSEA. The V and J ends lost 3 bases and 5 bases respectively, with 13 bases between them. CDR3: CSVDQGRMETQYF. In DNA, the CDR3 is TGCAGCGTTGACCAGGGGCGAATGGAGACCCAGTACTTC.

The genes are TRBV6-6 and TRBJ1-1; TRBD1 matches 7 bases. From germline, CDR1 is MNHNY and CDR2 SVGAGI (reference sequence). The CDR3 length is 14 residues. V lost 5 bases, J lost 1 base, and 4 bases stayed unmatched. This CDR3 reads CASSSRGGNTEAFF. The CDR3 coding sequence is TGTGCCAGCAGTAGCAGGGGGGGGAACACTGAAGCTTTCTTT.

The V call is TRBV5-1, the J call TRBJ2-7; the match to TRBD2 covers 10 bases. CDR3 length: 19 amino acids. V trimming: 4 bases; J trimming: 0 bases; junction bases outside the gene matches: 16. From germline, CDR1 is SGHRS and CDR2 YFSETQ. The CDR3 DNA reads TGCGCCAGCAGCCCCGGACACGCCAGTGGGACTAGCGTCTCCTACGAGCAGTACTTC. It specifies CASSPGHASGTSVSYEQYF.

The J gene is TRBJ2-1, the V gene TRBV18; the D gene is possibly TRBD1 (5 bases). V was clipped by 5 bases and J by 4 bases, with 12 bases between them. The CDR3 extends over 14 amino acids. CDR1 is KGHSH and CDR2 is LQKENI in the germline V gene. CDR3 protein: CASSATRQYNEQFF. CDR3 nucleotide sequence: TGTGCCAGCTCAGCGACCCGACAGTACAATGAGCAGTTCTTC.

The chain is built from TRBV28 and TRBJ2-7, with a possible D match to TRBD1 (6 bases). Germline CDR1 is MDHEN and CDR2 is SYDVKM. This CDR3 has 18 residues. With 6 bases removed from V and 1 base from J, the gap between germline ends came to 25 bases. The CDR3 DNA is TGTGCCAGCAGCCCACATCCTCGGTGGCAGGGGCCTTCCTACGAGCAGTACTTC. This encodes CASSPHPRWQGPSYEQYF. The whole variable domain, filled in from reference TRBV28 and TRBJ2-7, reads DVKVTQSSRYLVKRTGEKVFLECVQDMDHENMFWYRQDPGLGLRLIYFSYDVKMKEKGDIPEGYSVSREKKERFSLILESASTNQTSMYLCASSPHPRWQGPSYEQYFGPGTRLTVT.

Only one count was recorded for this clone. At the DNA level, this CDR3 is encoded by other sequences in the same sample as well. V usage is TRBV19 and J usage is TRBJ2-7, with 11 bases that match TRBD2. Trimming took 3 bases from V and 4 from J; bases not matched to a gene: 5. CDR3 size: 15 residues. Germline V gene data show CDR1 as LNHDA and CDR2 as SQIVND (reference sequence). In DNA form, the CDR3 reads TGTGCCAGTAGTATTACTAGCGGGAGTTCTTACGAGCAGTACTTC. It is translated as CASSITSGSSYEQYF.

The chain joins TRBV5-1 to TRBJ1-1; D gene ambiguous. The CDR3 sequence is 16 residues long. Germline assignment: CDR1 SGHRS and CDR2 YFSETQ. V lost 3 bases to trimming and J lost 0 bases, with 15 bases between them. DNA of the CDR3: TGCGCCAGCAGCTACGAGCCCGTGGATATGAACACTGAAGCTTTCTTT. Protein: CASSYEPVDMNTEAFF.

This clone was detected only once. This sequence joins TRBV7-6 and TRBJ1-1; no reliable D call. The CDR3 covers 15 residues. Germline V gene data show CDR1 as SGHVS and CDR2 as FNYEAQ. Trimming left V 1 base short and J 2 bases short, with 11 bases between. In nucleotides, the CDR3 is TGTGCCAGCAGCTTAGGCGCGGGCTTTAACACTGAAGCTTTCTTT. It codes for CASSLGAGFNTEAFF.